The following is a T cell receptor (beta chain) sequence with its context. Its target is unknown. A much larger clone is a single base away; this may be a read error. The data stem from a study of CD8+CD57+ T cells in acquired aplastic anemia. Study in general: The sorted CD4+ and CD8+ cells yielded an average approximately 3 ug of DNA. As sequenced from healthy donors, CD4+ cells averaged roughly 9.9 million reads.

Study conclusions and caveats: In common between the patients and the controls were twenty-nine CD8+ CDR3 sequences. Simpson's diversity of CD8+ cells was not significantly different in patients compared with controls.

Investigators profiled TCR beta VDJ and CDR3 from genomic DNA template. TCRdb fed the reads into MiXCR, producing one record per CDR3 protein. The table shows about 190,000 distinct CDR3 sequences, with 54% occurring only once. Germline loops: CDR1 MNHEY, CDR2 SVGAGI. The CDR3 is 14 amino acids. Trimming removed 4 bases from V and 9 bases from J; junction bases left unmatched: 9. The rearrangement joins TRBV6-5 to TRBJ2-1; 7 bases fit TRBD1. The source material was sorted CD4+, CD8+, or CD8+CD57+ T cells (not recorded which) from PBMCs. The receptor was derived from a human donor in good health, serving as a control. The CDR3 region has the DNA TGTGCCAGCAGTTCTTTGACAGGGAACAGTGAGCAGTTCTTC. This encodes CASSSLTGNSEQFF.